These 14 T cell receptor beta chains came from one sample sequenced in a study of cytomegalovirus exposure and HLA in healthy donors. TCRdb's copy holds only in-frame clones and misses some; the assay was immunoSEQ multiplex PCR. Seen here are about 140,000 clones, approximately 87% observed once, and the top ten hold about 2.8%. Sequencing was done on a sample of PBMCs. These receptors were collected from a man between 18 and 35 years old in good health and CMV-seronegative.

J is TRBJ2-1 and V is TRBV29-1; no clear D. The ends were cut back, 1 base at V and 0 bases at J, with 7 bases in the middle. There are 14 residues in the CDR3. The germline CDR1 and CDR2 sequences are SQVTM and ANQGSEA. CDR3: CSVEAWSSYNEQFF. Written as DNA, the CDR3 is TGCAGCGTTGAAGCCTGGAGCTCCTACAATGAGCAGTTCTTC.

The chain is built from TRBV27 and TRBJ2-7; 7 positions agree with TRBD2. Germline assignment: CDR1 MNHEY and CDR2 SMNVEV (reference sequence). The CDR3 has 17 residues. V lost 0 bases and J lost 3; bases outside the gene matches: 11. The CDR3 coding sequence is TGTGCCAGCAGTTTATCGGGGGACGGACTAGAGGTCTACGAGCAGTACTTC. Its protein is CASSLSGDGLEVYEQYF.

V gene TRBV25-1 combines with J gene TRBJ2-1; possible D gene TRBD1, 5 bases. This CDR3 spans 13 amino acids. With 6 bases removed from V and 2 bases from J, the gap between germline ends came to 8 bases. Per the germline V gene, CDR1 is MGHDK and CDR2 is SYGVNS. CDR3 residues: CASSRQTYNEQFF. CDR3 nucleotide sequence: TGTGCCAGCAGCCGACAGACCTACAATGAGCAGTTCTTC.

V usage is TRBV10-2 and J usage is TRBJ2-7; D possibly corresponds to TRBD1 (5 bases). The V end lost 3 bases, the J end lost 0 bases, and 9 bases lay between the germline ends. The CDR3 has 14 residues. Germline-derived CDR1 and CDR2 are WSHSY and SAAADI. The CDR3 is CASSDDRSSYEQYF. The DNA for the CDR3 is TGCGCCAGCAGTGATGACAGATCCTCCTACGAGCAGTACTTC.

This chain uses TRBV2 with TRBJ2-5, with 7 bases that match TRBD1. V shed 4 bases and J 5 bases; nucleotides not matched to a gene: 4. This CDR3 spans 13 amino acids. Germline lookup yields CDR1 SNHLY and CDR2 FYNNEI. As DNA, the CDR3 is TGTGCCAGCAGTGCGGACAGGTTTGAGACCCAGTACTTC. Translating gives CASSADRFETQYF.

This chain links TRBV6-5 with TRBJ2-1, with 10 bases that match TRBD2. Germline CDR1 is MNHEY and CDR2 is SVGAGI. V was pared by 5 bases and J by 2 bases, with 3 bases of the junction left unmatched. This CDR3 comprises 15 residues. The CDR3 is CASSGSGGAYNEQFF. DNA for the CDR3: TGTGCCAGCAGTGGAAGCGGGGGGGCCTACAATGAGCAGTTCTTC.

This chain uses TRBV28 with TRBJ2-2, with D unclear. CDR1 MDHEN and CDR2 SYDVKM come from the germline V gene. Deletions cut 8 bases from V and 1 base from J, with 5 bases between. The CDR3 has 12 amino acids. CDR3: CASHQNTGELFF. The CDR3 nucleotides are TGTGCCAGCCATCAGAACACCGGGGAGCTGTTTTTT.

This chain uses TRBV30 with TRBJ2-5; 9 nucleotides match TRBD2. The V segment lost 0 bases and the J segment 4 bases; nucleotides outside the gene matches: 9. The germline CDR1 and CDR2 sequences are GTSNPN and SVGIG (reference sequence). This CDR3 has 16 amino acids. The CDR3 DNA sequence: TGTGCCTGGAGTGTAGGTAGCGGGAGTCCCTCAGAGACCCAGTACTTC. Amino acid sequence: CAWSVGSGSPSETQYF. Together with reference TRBV30 and TRBJ2-5, the CDR3 gives the full variable domain: SQTIHQWPATLVQPVGSPLSLECTVEGTSNPNLYWYRQAAGRGLQLLFYSVGIGQISSEVPQNLSASRPQDRQFILSSKKLLLSDSGFYLCAWSVGSGSPSETQYFGPGTRLLVL.

The CDR3 here is CASSVGTGFYEQYF. The DNA of the CDR3 is TGTGCCAGCAGTGTCGGGACAGGGTTTTACGAGCAGTACTTC. V and J are TRBV27 and TRBJ2-7; 9 positions match TRBD1. J lost 4 bases, V lost 5 bases, and 6 bases had no gene match. Germline CDR1 reads MNHEY; CDR2 reads SMNVEV (reference sequence). This CDR3 region has 14 residues.

The chain carries TRBV4-3 and TRBJ2-7; D might be TRBD1 (6 bases). Germline V gene data show CDR1 as LGHNA and CDR2 as YSLEER. Trimming shortened V by 0 bases and J by 1 base, and 13 bases separated the two germline ends. The CDR3 contains 16 residues. CDR3 bases: TGCGCCAGCAGCCAAGAGGAAGGACAGCCTTCCTACGAGCAGTACTTC. Amino acids: CASSQEEGQPSYEQYF.

The chain couples TRBV27 to TRBJ2-7; possibly TRBD2 for D (6 bases). Trimming pared 3 bases from V and 6 bases from J, leaving 15 bases between. Germline V gene data show CDR1 as MNHEY and CDR2 as SMNVEV (reference sequence). The CDR3 loop spans 14 amino acids. CDR3 nucleotide sequence: TGTGCCAGCAGTTTCCGCGGGGCCATAGGCGAGCAGTACTTC. This codes for CASSFRGAIGEQYF.

V gene TRBV15 combines with J gene TRBJ2-1; 10 nucleotides agree with TRBD2. CDR3 length: 14 amino acids. J lost 2 bases, V lost 9 bases, and 4 bases had no gene match. From germline, CDR1 is LNHNV and CDR2 YYDKDF (reference sequence). CDR3 residues: CATEAGGPYNEQFF. DNA for the CDR3: TGTGCCACAGAAGCGGGAGGGCCCTACAATGAGCAGTTCTTC.

The gene calls are TRBV15 and TRBJ1-1; 8 nucleotides align to TRBD1. The CDR3 extends over 15 amino acids. J gave up 4 bases and V 0 bases, and 4 bases lay outside the gene matches. Germline V gene data show CDR1 as LNHNV and CDR2 as YYDKDF (reference sequence). The CDR3 DNA is TGTGCCACCAGCAGAGAGGACAGGGTAACCACTGAAGCTTTCTTT. It translates to CATSREDRVTTEAFF.

The genes are TRBV10-3 and TRBJ1-2; D is perhaps TRBD1 (6 bases). The CDR3 contains 14 residues. Germline loops: CDR1 ENHRY, CDR2 SYGVKD. V was pared by 10 bases and J by 0 bases, with 15 bases between. CDR3 sequence reads: CATSGGAANYGYTF. The CDR3 DNA sequence: TGTGCCACCTCGGGGGGGGCAGCTAACTATGGCTACACCTTC.